Following are 29 T cell receptor beta chains from one sample sequenced in a study of graft-versus-host responses after intestinal transplantation. Produced via immunoSEQ multiplex PCR; TCRdb's table is partial and in-frame only. Of roughly 80,000 clones listed, 87% are singletons. No antigen has been assigned to these receptors. This sample comprised unstimulated CD8+ T cells sorted from spleen or lymph node cells, obtained before transplant. The receptors here all came from a human donor who was the organ donor for an intestinal transplant.

The chain carries TRBV4-1 and TRBJ2-7; 9 nucleotides align to TRBD1. Germline CDR1 is MGHRA and CDR2 is YSYEKL. V gave up 4 bases and J gave up 3 bases; unmatched junction bases: 7. The CDR3 is 15 amino acids. CDR3 nucleotide sequence: TGCGCCAGCAGCCTATCAGGGACAGGGAGCTACGAGCAGTACTTC. This sequence encodes CASSLSGTGSYEQYF.

The chain links TRBV7-9 to TRBJ2-7; 10 bases match TRBD1. Germline trimming cut 7 bases from V and 5 bases from J; bases unmatched to any gene: 8. CDR3 size: 14 residues. The germline CDR1 and CDR2 sequences are SEHNR and FQNEAQ (reference sequence). The CDR3 DNA follows: TGTGCCAGCACCCTAGGGACAGGGGTCCACGAGCAGTACTTC. Amino acids: CASTLGTGVHEQYF.

J is TRBJ2-3 and V is TRBV7-6; TRBD1 agrees at 7 bases. Germline V gene sequence: CDR1 SGHVS, CDR2 FNYEAQ. The CDR3 totals 14 residues. The J segment lost 14 bases and the V segment lost 1 base, leaving 12 bases of the junction unmatched. CDR3 DNA sequence: TGTGCCAGCAGCTTAGACCCTGGGACAGTAGAATTGTATTTT. Protein: CASSLDPGTVELYF.

This clone has a single count. This rearrangement joins TRBV10-2 to TRBJ2-1, with TRBD1 identical over 8 bases. This CDR3 has 15 amino acids. The V gene's germline CDR1 is WSHSY and CDR2 SAAADI. With 6 bases clipped from V and 4 bases from J, the junction kept 8 bases outside the gene matches. The CDR3 region has the DNA TGCGCCAGCAGCCTTGACAGGGGATTTTACAATGAGCAGTTCTTC. Protein sequence: CASSLDRGFYNEQFF.

This clone was recorded a few times. This chain uses TRBV11-2 with TRBJ2-1; 10 bases are shared with TRBD2. Per the germline V gene, CDR1 is SGHAT and CDR2 is FQNNGV. The trim removed 0 bases at V and 7 bases at J, leaving 6 bases unmatched. This CDR3 comprises 16 residues. In DNA, the CDR3 is TGTGCCAGCAGCTTAGATGCGGGACTAGCGTTTAATGAGCAGTTCTTC. Translated, it gives CASSLDAGLAFNEQFF.

The V gene is TRBV15, the J gene TRBJ1-5; 8 bases line up with TRBD1. The CDR3 is 16 residues long. V was clipped by 6 bases and J by 0 bases; unmatched bases: 7. The germline CDR1 and CDR2 sequences are LNHNV and YYDKDF (reference sequence). CDR3 in amino acids: CATRVGQESSNQPQHF. In DNA, the CDR3 is TGTGCCACCAGGGTGGGACAGGAATCTAGCAATCAGCCCCAGCATTTT.

The rearrangement uses TRBV5-1 and TRBJ2-1; 9 bases agree with TRBD2. V was pared by 3 bases and J by 1 base, with 5 bases of the junction left unmatched. Germline CDR1 is SGHRS and CDR2 is YFSETQ. CDR3 length: 16 residues. The CDR3 DNA follows: TGCGCCAGCAGCTATTTAGCGGGGGATTCCTACAATGAGCAGTTCTTC. Translation gives CASSYLAGDSYNEQFF.

A single count supports this clone. DNA for the CDR3: TGTGCCAGCAGTTTAGCTGTGGGTGGAACCTACGAGCAGTACTTC. As protein: CASSLAVGGTYEQYF. The chain links TRBV27 to TRBJ2-7; no clear D. V shed 2 bases and J shed 2 bases, with 13 bases lying between them. Looked up from germline, CDR1 is MNHEY and CDR2 is SMNVEV (reference sequence). This CDR3 has 15 residues.

The chain combines TRBV7-6 with TRBJ1-5; D uncertain. Germline V gene sequence: CDR1 SGHVS, CDR2 FNYEAQ. Trimming took off 0 bases at V and 3 bases at J, with 9 bases between the two ends. The CDR3 is 15 residues long. CDR3 nucleotides: TGTGCCAGCAGCTTAGCGTTCGGGTCCAATCAGCCCCAGCATTTT. This codes for CASSLAFGSNQPQHF. The variable domain in full, completed from reference TRBV7-6 and TRBJ1-5, reads GAGVSQSPRYKVTKRGQDVALRCDPISGHVSLYWYRQALGQGPEFLTYFNYEAQQDKSGLPNDRFSAERPEGSISTLTIQRTEQRDSAMYRCASSLAFGSNQPQHFGDGTRLSIL.

The sample holds a few counts of this clone. The chain recombines TRBV7-9 with TRBJ1-5, with D unclear. CDR1 and CDR2 from the germline V gene are SEHNR and FQNEAQ (reference sequence). Trimming stripped 1 base from V and 7 bases from J, with 8 bases between. The CDR3 is 13 amino acids. The CDR3 region is CASSLVSGQPQHF. The CDR3 nucleotides are TGTGCCAGCAGCTTAGTCTCTGGGCAGCCCCAGCATTTT. Based on the CDR3 plus reference TRBV7-9 and TRBJ1-5, the full variable domain is DTGVSQNPRHKITKRGQNVTFRCDPISEHNRLYWYRQTLGQGPEFLTYFQNEAQLEKSRLLSDRFSAERPKGSFSTLEIQRTEQGDSAMYLCASSLVSGQPQHFGDGTRLSIL.

The rearrangement links TRBV6-5 to TRBJ2-6, with D hard to call. In germline, CDR1 is MNHEY, CDR2 SVGAGI. The CDR3 is 16 residues long. Trimming cost V 0 bases and J 0 bases, with 6 bases left between them. This CDR3 reads CASSYSQVSGANVLTF. The DNA of the CDR3 is TGTGCCAGCAGTTACTCGCAAGTCTCTGGGGCCAACGTCCTGACTTTC.

As regards this clone: Mismatch with germline at one junction end may stem from a read error. The V call is TRBV2, the J call TRBJ1-3, with unresolved D. This CDR3 contains 16 residues. CDR1 is SNHLY and CDR2 is FYNNEI in the germline V gene. CDR3 DNA sequence: TGTGCCAGCAGCGAAGCGGGATGGCGCTATGGAAACACCATATATTTT. Protein product: CASSEAGWRYGNTIYF.

This chain connects TRBV20-1 to TRBJ1-2, with D unclear. Trimming stripped 0 bases from V and 5 bases from J, with 4 bases between. The CDR3 sequence is 11 residues long. Germline loops: CDR1 DFQATT, CDR2 SNEGSKA (reference sequence). This CDR3 is CSAREVYGYTF. CDR3 nucleotides: TGCAGTGCTAGAGAGGTTTATGGCTACACCTTC.

As concerns this clone: Just one base apart from a much larger clone, this may be a read error. The V call is TRBV13, the J call TRBJ2-7; no clear D. The CDR3 runs 12 residues. Germline lookup yields CDR1 PRHDT and CDR2 FYEKMQ (reference sequence). V lost 0 bases and J lost 3, with 3 bases in between. As DNA, the CDR3 is TGTGCCAGCAGCTTAGGCGGCTACGAGCAGTACTTC. Its translation: CASSLGGYEQYF.

The V call is TRBV6-4, the J call TRBJ2-7; 9 nucleotides align to TRBD1. This CDR3 spans 17 amino acids. V shed 3 bases and J 3 bases; nucleotides not matched to a gene: 12. Germline V gene lookup returns CDR1 MRHNA and CDR2 SNTAGT. CDR3 region: CASSEFPGTGSYYEQYF. The CDR3 DNA is TGTGCCAGCAGTGAATTCCCCGGGACAGGGAGCTACTACGAGCAGTACTTC.

The genes are TRBV5-8 and TRBJ1-2, with TRBD1 identical over 10 bases. V shed 3 bases and J 5 bases; nucleotides not matched to a gene: 13. This CDR3 region has 17 residues. CDR1 SGHTS and CDR2 YDEGEE come from the germline V gene. The CDR3 reads CASSSPTGTGALYGYTF. The CDR3 nucleotides are TGTGCCAGCAGCTCTCCAACCGGGACAGGGGCGCTTTATGGCTACACCTTC.

This clone was counted only a few times. This chain uses TRBV4-1 with TRBJ2-7; D unclear. The CDR3 totals 15 residues. V lost 4 bases and J 3 bases, leaving 16 bases between the germline ends. The germline V gene has CDR1 MGHRA and CDR2 YSYEKL. The CDR3 loop is CASSLTTGHSYEQYF. Written as DNA, the CDR3 is TGCGCCAGCAGCCTAACCACGGGTCATAGCTACGAGCAGTACTTC.

J is TRBJ1-1 and V is TRBV5-1; D is uncertain. The CDR3 is 12 amino acids. Trimming left V 0 bases short and J 7 bases short, with 7 bases between. The V gene's germline CDR1 is SGHRS and CDR2 YFSETQ. CDR3 amino acids: CASSLGDHEAFF. In DNA, the CDR3 is TGCGCCAGCAGCTTGGGGGATCATGAAGCTTTCTTT.

This chain uses TRBV10-2 with TRBJ2-1; 9 bases line up with TRBD2. The junction had 8 bases not matched to a gene; V was cut back by 8 bases and J by 0 bases. Germline CDR1 is WSHSY and CDR2 is SAAADI. This CDR3 comprises 16 residues. In DNA form, the CDR3 reads TGCGCCAGCTCAGGTGGCGGGGGGGCCTCCTACAATGAGCAGTTCTTC. Its translation is CASSGGGGASYNEQFF.

V usage is TRBV5-6 and J usage is TRBJ1-2; maybe TRBD1 (6 bases). The CDR3 is made up of 16 amino acids. V was trimmed by 2 bases and J by 7 bases, leaving 21 bases between them. Germline CDR1 and CDR2: SGHDT and YYEEEE. The CDR3 DNA sequence: TGTGCCAGCAGCTTTTACACAACGGGGGGCAGGAGTGGCTACACCTTC. It specifies CASSFYTTGGRSGYTF.

The chain carries TRBV27 and TRBJ1-5, with D perhaps matching TRBD1 (5 bases). CDR1 is MNHEY and CDR2 is SMNVEV in the germline V gene (reference sequence). The CDR3 runs 14 residues. With 4 bases removed from V and 4 bases from J, the gap between germline ends came to 11 bases. DNA for the CDR3: TGTGCCAGCAGTTATACTGGACAAAATCAGCCCCAGCATTTT. This sequence encodes CASSYTGQNQPQHF.

The V gene is TRBV7-9, the J gene TRBJ1-1; TRBD1 is a possible D gene (5 bases). This CDR3 has 14 residues. Per the germline V gene, CDR1 is SEHNR and CDR2 is FQNEAQ (reference sequence). Trimming took 6 bases from V and 2 from J, leaving 13 bases between them. CDR3 residues: CASRGGVANTEAFF. For the CDR3, the DNA is TGTGCCAGCAGGGGGGGGGTAGCCAACACTGAAGCTTTCTTT. Full variable domain (outside the CDR3, taken from reference TRBV7-9 and TRBJ1-1): DTGVSQNPRHKITKRGQNVTFRCDPISEHNRLYWYRQTLGQGPEFLTYFQNEAQLEKSRLLSDRFSAERPKGSFSTLEIQRTEQGDSAMYLCASRGGVANTEAFFGQGTRLTVV.

The gene calls are TRBV27 and TRBJ1-1; D might be TRBD1 (6 bases). V lost 2 bases to trimming and J lost 2 bases, with 9 bases between them. The CDR3 contains 14 residues. Germline values: CDR1 MNHEY, CDR2 SMNVEV (reference sequence). CDR3 sequence (DNA): TGTGCCAGCAGTTTACAGGGGCTAAACACTGAAGCTTTCTTT. Its protein product is CASSLQGLNTEAFF.

The CDR3: CASSFARTLAGGNNEQFF. CDR3 in DNA: TGTGCCAGCAGCTTTGCGCGGACCTTGGCGGGGGGGAACAATGAGCAGTTCTTC. The rearrangement joins TRBV5-4 to TRBJ2-1; 9 bases align to TRBD2. Germline V gene data show CDR1 as SGHNT and CDR2 as YYREEE (reference sequence). The CDR3 is 18 amino acids. V dropped 2 bases and J dropped 5; count of bases not matched to a gene: 14. The full variable domain, with the rest looked up from reference TRBV5-4 and TRBJ2-1, is ETGVTQSPTHLIKTRGQQVTLRCSSQSGHNTVSWYQQALGQGPQFIFQYYREEENGRGNFPPRFSGLQFPNYSSELNVNALELDDSALYLCASSFARTLAGGNNEQFFGPGTRLTVL.

The chain uses TRBV7-2 and TRBJ1-5; no clear D. Deletions cut 5 bases from V and 5 bases from J, with 16 bases between. CDR1 and CDR2 (germline): SGHTA, FQGNSA. The CDR3 length is 15 residues. The CDR3 loop reads CASSQFRGFDQPQHF. CDR3 nucleotide sequence: TGTGCCAGCAGCCAATTTCGGGGTTTCGATCAGCCCCAGCATTTT.

This clone was counted between two and nine times. The chain combines TRBV15 with TRBJ2-3; TRBD2 is a possible D gene (7 bases). The germline CDR1 and CDR2 sequences are LNHNV and YYDKDF (reference sequence). CDR3 size: 15 residues. V lost 9 bases, J lost 1 base, and 17 bases lay in between. In DNA form, the CDR3 reads TGTGCCACTTCAGACGGGGGGCTAGGCACAGATACGCAGTATTTT. Translation: CATSDGGLGTDTQYF.

The chain uses TRBV7-8 and TRBJ1-5, with D maybe TRBD1 (5 bases). There are 14 residues in the CDR3. Germline V gene lookup returns CDR1 SGHVS and CDR2 FQNEAQ. The V end lost 4 bases, the J end lost 7 bases, and 14 bases lay between the germline ends. CDR3 sequence reads: CASSWGPERQPQHF. The CDR3 DNA sequence: TGTGCCAGCAGCTGGGGCCCCGAGAGGCAGCCCCAGCATTTT.

The chain has TRBV6-6 and TRBJ1-2, with D possibly being TRBD1 (5 bases). The V and J ends lost 7 bases and 2 bases respectively, with 8 bases between them. Germline V lookup: CDR1 MNHNY, CDR2 SVGAGI (reference sequence). The CDR3 totals 12 residues. In DNA, the CDR3 is TGTGCCAGCATGGGGGTAAACTATGGCTACACCTTC. It specifies CASMGVNYGYTF.

As for this clone: The DNA is left out, because the CDR3 cannot be placed on it with certainty; the CDR3 is given as TCRdb lists it. The chain combines TRBV6-1 with TRBJ1-5; no DNA check was done on the table's D call, TRBD1. The CDR3 contains 14 residues when both ends are counted. The germline V gene encodes CDR1 MNHNS and CDR2 SASEGT. CDR3 residues: CASSEATGFLHQHF.